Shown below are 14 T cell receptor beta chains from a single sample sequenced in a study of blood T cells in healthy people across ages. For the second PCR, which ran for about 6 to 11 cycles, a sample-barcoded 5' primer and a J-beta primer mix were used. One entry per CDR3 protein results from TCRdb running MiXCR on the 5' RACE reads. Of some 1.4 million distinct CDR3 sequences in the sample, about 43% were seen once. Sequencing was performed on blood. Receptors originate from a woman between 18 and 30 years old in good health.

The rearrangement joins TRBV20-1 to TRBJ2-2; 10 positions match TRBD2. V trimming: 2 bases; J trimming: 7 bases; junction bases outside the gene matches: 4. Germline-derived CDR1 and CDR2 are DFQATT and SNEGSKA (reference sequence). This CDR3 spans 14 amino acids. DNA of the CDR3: TGCAGTGCTAGACTAGCGGGAGCGGGCGGGGAGCTGTTTTTT. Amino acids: CSARLAGAGGELFF.

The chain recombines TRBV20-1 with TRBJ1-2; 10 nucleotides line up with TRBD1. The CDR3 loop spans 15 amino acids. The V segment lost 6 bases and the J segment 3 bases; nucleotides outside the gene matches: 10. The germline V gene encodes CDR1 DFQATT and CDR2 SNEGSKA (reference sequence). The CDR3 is CSASSGTGAYYGYTF. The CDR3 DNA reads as TGCAGTGCCTCTTCAGGGACAGGGGCCTACTATGGCTACACCTTC.

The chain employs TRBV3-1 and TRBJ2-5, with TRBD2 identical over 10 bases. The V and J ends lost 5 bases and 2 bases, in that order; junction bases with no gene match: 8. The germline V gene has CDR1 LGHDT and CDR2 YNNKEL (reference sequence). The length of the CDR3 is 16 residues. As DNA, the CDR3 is TGTGCCAGCAGCTTCCGGACTAGCGGCACTCAAGAGACCCAGTACTTC. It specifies CASSFRTSGTQETQYF.

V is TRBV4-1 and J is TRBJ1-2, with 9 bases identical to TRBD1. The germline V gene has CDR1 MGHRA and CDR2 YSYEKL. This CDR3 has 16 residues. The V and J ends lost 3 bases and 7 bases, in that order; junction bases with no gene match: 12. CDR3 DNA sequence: TGCGCCAGCAGCCAGGGGCCGGGACAGGGAACAAGTGGCTACACCTTC. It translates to CASSQGPGQGTSGYTF.

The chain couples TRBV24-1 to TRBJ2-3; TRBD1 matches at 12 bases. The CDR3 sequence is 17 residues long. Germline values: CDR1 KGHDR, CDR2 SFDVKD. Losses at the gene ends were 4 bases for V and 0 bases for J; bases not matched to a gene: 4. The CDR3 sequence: CATSDPGQGASTDTQYF. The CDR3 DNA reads TGTGCCACCAGTGACCCGGGACAGGGGGCCAGCACAGATACGCAGTATTTT.

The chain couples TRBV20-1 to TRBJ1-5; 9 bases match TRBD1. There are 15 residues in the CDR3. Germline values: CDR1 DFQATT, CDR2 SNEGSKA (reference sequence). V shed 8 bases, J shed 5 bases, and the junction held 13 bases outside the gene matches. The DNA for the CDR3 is TGCAGTTCCTTACCACAGGGGGCGAATGATCAGCCCCAGCATTTT. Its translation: CSSLPQGANDQPQHF.

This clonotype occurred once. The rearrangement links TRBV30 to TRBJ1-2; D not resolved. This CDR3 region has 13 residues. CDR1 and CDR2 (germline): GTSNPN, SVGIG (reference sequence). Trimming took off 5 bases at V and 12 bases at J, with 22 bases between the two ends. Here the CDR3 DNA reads TGTGCCTGGGACCAGGTGTTCGGTTCGAGAAACACCTTC. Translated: CAWDQVFGSRNTF.

The CDR3 sequence is CASSTNQGLYNEQFF. CDR3 DNA: TGTGCCAGCAGCACAAACCAGGGCCTGTACAATGAGCAGTTCTTC. The V call is TRBV11-3, the J call TRBJ2-1; possibly TRBD1 for D (5 bases). V lost 5 bases to trimming and J lost 4 bases, with 15 bases between them. The germline gives CDR1 SGHNT, CDR2 YENEEA. This CDR3 contains 15 residues.

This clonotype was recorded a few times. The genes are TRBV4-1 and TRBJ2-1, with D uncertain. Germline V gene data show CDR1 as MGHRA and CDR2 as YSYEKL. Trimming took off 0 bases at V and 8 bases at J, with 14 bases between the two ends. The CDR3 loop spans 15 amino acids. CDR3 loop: CASSQEGKVHHEQFF. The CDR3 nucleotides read TGCGCCAGCAGCCAAGAGGGTAAGGTTCACCATGAGCAGTTCTTC.

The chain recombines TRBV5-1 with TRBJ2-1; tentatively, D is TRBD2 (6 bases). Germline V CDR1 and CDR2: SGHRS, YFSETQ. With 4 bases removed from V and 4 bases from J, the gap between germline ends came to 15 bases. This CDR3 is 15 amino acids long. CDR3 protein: CASSETGSQYNEQFF. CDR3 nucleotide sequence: TGCGCCAGCAGCGAAACCGGGAGCCAATACAATGAGCAGTTCTTC.

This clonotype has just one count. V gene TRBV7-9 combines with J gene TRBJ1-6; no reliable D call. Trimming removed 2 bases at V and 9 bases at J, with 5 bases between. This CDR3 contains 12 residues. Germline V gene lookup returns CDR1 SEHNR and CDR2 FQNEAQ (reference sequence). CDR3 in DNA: TGTGCCAGCAGCTTAATCGCTTCACCCCTCCACTTT. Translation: CASSLIASPLHF.

In DNA, the CDR3 is TGTGCCAGCAGTCTATTCATGGAGACCCAGTACTTC. It specifies CASSLFMETQYF. The gene calls are TRBV28 and TRBJ2-5, with D uncertain. Trimming took off 5 bases at V and 5 bases at J, with 9 bases between the two ends. CDR3 length equals 12 residues. Germline V gives CDR1 MDHEN, CDR2 SYDVKM.

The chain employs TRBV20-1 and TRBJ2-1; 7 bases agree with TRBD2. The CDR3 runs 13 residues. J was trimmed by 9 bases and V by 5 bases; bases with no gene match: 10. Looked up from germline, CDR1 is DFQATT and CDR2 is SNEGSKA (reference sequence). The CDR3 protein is CSASGLDGFEQFF. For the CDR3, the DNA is TGCAGTGCTTCCGGACTAGACGGGTTTGAGCAGTTCTTC.

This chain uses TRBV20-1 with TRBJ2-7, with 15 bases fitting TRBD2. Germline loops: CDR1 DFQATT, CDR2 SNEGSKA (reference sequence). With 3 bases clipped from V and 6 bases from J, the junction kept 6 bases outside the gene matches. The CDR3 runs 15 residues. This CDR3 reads CSARDGTSGRTEQYF. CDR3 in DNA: TGCAGTGCTAGGGATGGGACTAGCGGGAGGACCGAGCAGTACTTC.